Detailed here is one T cell receptor (beta chain). No antigen is known for it. The data were obtained in a study of identical twins. Study outcomes and limitations: Instead of following the same donors, the conclusions were based on cross-sectional statistical analysis. With beta out-of-frame sequences, excess sharing by twins was weaker. The more abundant beta clonotypes in cord blood had fewer insertions, and memory repertoires did not show this.

Healthy Caucasians, and only they, were the donors. TCRdb reprocessed the 5' RACE reads with MiXCR, giving one entry per CDR3 protein. The sample has roughly 1.6 million distinct CDR3 sequences; around 33% are singletons. CDR1 is DFQATT and CDR2 is SNEGSKA in the germline V gene (reference sequence). CDR3 size: 15 residues. The ends lost 5 bases at V and 3 bases at J; junction bases unmatched: 7. Material: cord blood. The receptor comes from a newborn girl in good health. The chain combines TRBV20-1 with TRBJ2-4; TRBD2 aligns across 10 bases. CDR3 coding DNA: TGCAGTGCTTACGCTAGCGGGAGTGGCAAAAACATTCAGTACTTC. Translation: CSAYASGSGKNIQYF.